A selection of T cell receptor beta chains follows, all from one sample in a study of T cell responses to AZD1222 COVID-19 vaccine. Clones were read by immunoSEQ multiplex PCR, and TCRdb kept only the in-frame ones, dropping some. The repertoire holds about 140,000 clones, with roughly nine tenths as singletons. The sequencing used peripheral blood, collected 28 days after the second dose of the MenACWY control vaccine. Receptors originate from an adult who received the MenACWY meningococcal vaccine as a control. Both conserved end residues are part of each CDR3. D genes are given only for firm matches. Clone size is given for some rows only: seen once, a few or many times, or a class if the clone is expanded.

j_call | clone_size | v_call | d_call | cdr3_aa | cdr3_nt
TRBJ2-6 | NA | TRBV2 | NA | CAGHSSGANVLTF | TGTGCCGGACACAGCTCTGGGGCCAACGTCCTGACTTTC
TRBJ2-1 | NA | TRBV6-2/TRBV6-3 | TRBD2 | CASSYVLAGAEYNEQFF | TGTGCCAGCAGTTACGTTCTAGCGGGAGCCGAGTACAATGAGCAGTTCTTC
TRBJ1-1 | NA | TRBV5-1 | NA | CASSFRPGETEAFF | TGCGCCAGCAGCTTCCGGCCAGGGGAGACTGAAGCTTTCTTT
TRBJ2-5 | NA | TRBV6-5 | TRBD1 | CASSSPSLGGKETQYF | TGTGCCAGCAGTTCTCCATCACTAGGGGGCAAAGAGACCCAGTACTTC
TRBJ2-7 | NA | TRBV6-5 | NA | CASSPDRLGAYEQYF | TGTGCCAGCAGCCCCGACAGGCTCGGCGCCTACGAGCAGTACTTC
TRBJ2-2 | once | TRBV9 | NA | CASSVDGPLAGELFF | TGTGCCAGCAGCGTAGACGGCCCGCTCGCCGGGGAGCTGTTTTTT
TRBJ1-3 | NA | TRBV4-3 | NA | CASSQGHGNTIYF | TGCGCCAGCAGCCAAGGCCACGGAAACACCATATATTTT
TRBJ2-2 | NA | TRBV19 | TRBD2 | CASSIGAGRNTGELFF | TGTGCCAGTAGTATAGGAGCGGGGAGGAACACCGGGGAGCTGTTTTTT
TRBJ2-7 | NA | TRBV15 | TRBD1 | CATSSPGTGTHEQYF | TGTGCCACCAGCAGCCCCGGGACAGGGACCCACGAGCAGTACTTC
TRBJ1-3 | once | TRBV18 | NA | CASSVQGNTIYF | TGTGCCAGCTCCGTACAAGGAAACACCATATATTTT
TRBJ2-1 | NA | TRBV5-1 | TRBD2 | CASTSGGRVPYNEQFF | TGCGCCAGCACCTCGGGAGGCCGCGTCCCCTACAATGAGCAGTTCTTC
TRBJ1-4 | once | TRBV3-1/TRBV3-2 | NA | CASSQDTNRRATNEKLFF | TGTGCCAGCAGCCAAGATACGAACAGGAGAGCAACTAATGAAAAACTGTTTTTT
TRBJ2-2 | NA | TRBV3-1/TRBV3-2 | TRBD1 | CASSQGQGVTGELFF | TGTGCCAGCAGCCAAGGACAGGGTGTCACCGGGGAGCTGTTTTTT
TRBJ2-3 | NA | TRBV5-6 | TRBD2 | CASSLPPAGGTDTQYF | TGTGCCAGCAGCTTGCCGCCAGCGGGAGGAACAGATACGCAGTATTTT
TRBJ1-5 | NA | TRBV6-2/TRBV6-3 | NA | CASSYWQGMNQPQHF | TGTGCCAGCAGTTACTGGCAGGGTATGAATCAGCCCCAGCATTTT
TRBJ1-4 | NA | TRBV12-3/TRBV12-4 | NA | CASSLTGSEKLFF | TGTGCCAGCAGTCTCACCGGGAGCGAAAAACTGTTTTTT
TRBJ2-3 | NA | TRBV7-8 | NA | CASSLVARRGTDTQYF | TGTGCCAGCAGCTTAGTGGCCAGGCGGGGCACAGATACGCAGTATTTT
TRBJ1-2 | NA | TRBV28 | TRBD1 | CASSSGQGGGYTF | TGTGCCAGCAGTTCTGGACAGGGCGGAGGCTACACCTTC
TRBJ1-2 | once | TRBV15 | TRBD1 | CATSRGTGVFDYGYTF | TGTGCCACCAGCAGAGGAACAGGGGTTTTTGACTATGGCTACACCTTC
TRBJ1-4 | NA | TRBV7-6 | TRBD1 | CASSLAHRGQGDEKLFF | TGTGCCAGCAGCTTAGCGCATAGGGGACAGGGGGATGAAAAACTGTTTTTT
TRBJ2-3 | NA | TRBV14 | TRBD2 | CASSQTSGISDTQYF | TGTGCCAGCAGCCAGACTAGCGGGATATCAGATACGCAGTATTTT
TRBJ2-5 | NA | TRBV7-2 | NA | CASSLGSKETQYF | TGTGCCAGCAGCCTAGGCTCTAAAGAGACCCAGTACTTC
TRBJ1-1 | NA | TRBV5-5 | TRBD1 | CASSWGQGNTEAFF | TGTGCCAGCAGCTGGGGACAGGGGAACACTGAAGCTTTCTTT
TRBJ1-1 | NA | TRBV29-1 | TRBD1 | CSVGGQGGFDTEAFF | TGCAGCGTTGGGGGACAAGGGGGCTTTGACACTGAAGCTTTCTTT
TRBJ1-4 | NA | TRBV28 | NA | CASSQGSTNEKLFF | TGTGCCAGCAGCCAGGGTAGCACTAATGAAAAACTGTTTTTT
TRBJ2-6 | NA | TRBV5-1 | NA | CASSPELLGPASGANVLTF | TGCGCCAGCAGCCCGGAGCTATTAGGGCCTGCCTCTGGGGCCAACGTCCTGACTTTC
TRBJ2-3 | NA | TRBV5-6 | TRBD1 | CASSWGQGTDTQYF | TGTGCCAGCAGCTGGGGACAGGGCACAGATACGCAGTATTTT
TRBJ2-3 | NA | TRBV10-2 | NA | CASSPVSGADTQYF | TGCGCCAGCAGCCCCGTCTCGGGAGCAGATACGCAGTATTTT
TRBJ1-4 | NA | TRBV28 | NA | CASKLQGDEKLFF | TGTGCCAGCAAACTACAGGGTGATGAAAAACTGTTTTTT
TRBJ1-1 | NA | TRBV7-6 | TRBD1 | CASSSRTGGNTEAFF | TGTGCCAGCAGCTCCCGGACAGGGGGCAACACTGAAGCTTTCTTT
TRBJ1-3 | NA | TRBV10-1 | NA | CASSGRLRVTVSSSGNTIYF | TGCGCCAGCAGTGGTCGACTCCGGGTGACGGTCTCTAGCTCTGGAAACACCATATATTTT
TRBJ1-2 | NA | TRBV9 | NA | CASSVQGNYGYTF | TGTGCCAGCAGCGTACAGGGTAACTATGGCTACACCTTC
TRBJ1-2 | NA | TRBV11-2 | NA | CASSPGHRDYGYTF | TGTGCCAGCAGCCCGGGACATCGAGACTATGGCTACACCTTC
TRBJ1-1 | NA | TRBV3-1/TRBV3-2 | NA | CASSQDGFRAGEAFF | TGTGCCAGCAGCCAAGATGGTTTCCGAGCTGGAGAAGCTTTCTTT
TRBJ1-6 | NA | TRBV28 | NA | CASSWSNSPLHF | TGTGCCAGCAGTTGGAGTAATTCACCCCTCCACTTT
TRBJ1-5 | NA | TRBV19 | TRBD1 | CASSMDRDQPQHF | TGTGCCAGTAGTATGGACAGGGATCAGCCCCAGCATTTT
TRBJ2-2 | NA | TRBV23-1 | NA | CASSQTGTTNTGELFF | TGCGCCAGCAGTCAAACCGGGACAACGAACACCGGGGAGCTGTTTTTT
TRBJ1-6 | NA | TRBV2 | NA | CASSEEAGSLHF | TGTGCCAGCAGTGAAGAGGCGGGGTCCCTCCACTTT
TRBJ2-6 | NA | TRBV27 | NA | CASSFWGSGANVLTF | TGTGCCAGCAGTTTTTGGGGATCTGGGGCCAACGTCCTGACTTTC
TRBJ1-4 | NA | TRBV7-9 | NA | CASSLGTLDEKLFF | TGTGCCAGCAGCCTCGGGACCCTGGATGAAAAACTGTTTTTT
TRBJ1-5 | NA | TRBV28 | TRBD1 | CASSPQGGTSISNQPQHF | TGTGCCAGCAGCCCACAGGGGGGGACCTCTATTAGCAATCAGCCCCAGCATTTT
TRBJ1-1 | NA | TRBV5-5 | NA | CASSGPQIMNTEAFF | TGTGCCAGCAGCGGACCACAGATTATGAACACTGAAGCTTTCTTT
TRBJ2-7 | NA | TRBV28 | NA | CASSPPFARWDEQYF | TGTGCCAGCAGTCCGCCTTTTGCACGGTGGGACGAGCAGTACTTC
TRBJ1-4 | NA | TRBV2 | NA | CASSGQMGFNEKLFF | TGTGCCAGCAGTGGGCAGATGGGGTTTAATGAAAAACTGTTTTTT